The T cell receptor (beta chain) under discussion was sequenced for a study of T cell responses to AZD1222 COVID-19 vaccine. Study-wide results and limits: Spike was spanned by vaccine-associated CD4 TCRs, with dominance at 160-218 and 743-854. Targets within unmutated variant regions were reportedly found for nearly half of spike-specific TCRs. Baseline serology detected seropositivity in only five or six AZD1222 recipients. Repertoire collection took place solely once the T cell response had peaked.

Germline CDR1 and CDR2: LGHNA and YNFKEQ. Trimming removed 0 bases from V and 7 bases from J; junction bases left unmatched: 12. CDR3 length: 17 amino acids. Regarding this clone: Its cognate antigen is unknown.

TCRdb keeps only in-frame clones here, not all; method: immunoSEQ multiplex PCR. The repertoire has tens of thousands of clones, more than 75% of them found once; the top ten carry approximately 22%. The V and J genes are TRBV4-2 and TRBJ2-3; 8 nucleotides match TRBD2. The sequencing here drew on peripheral blood, taken on day 0 of AZD1222 vaccination. The TCR comes from an adult in good health. The CDR3 DNA is TGTGCCAGCAGCCAAGACCTTCGTCGGGGGGGCACGAATACGCAGTATTTT. It is translated as CASSQDLRRGGTNTQYF.